Below, 23 T cell receptor beta chains from the same sample are listed, as sequenced in a study of the immune and genomic landscape of osteosarcoma. Osteosarcoma specimens were post-treatment primary, local recurrence and metastasis tumors from poor-prognosis patients. Using immunoSEQ multiplex PCR, the repertoire was profiled, and TCRdb retains in-frame clones only, with some absent. In the table there are about 5,300 clones, 70% to 85% of which are singletons. The sequenced sample consisted of osteosarcoma tumor tissue from the lung. The receptors derive from a human donor with osteosarcoma.

This clone was found a few times. This sequence joins TRBV27 and TRBJ1-5, with D possibly matching TRBD1 (6 bases). Trimming shortened V by 6 bases and J by 5 bases, and 11 bases separated the two germline ends. The length of the CDR3 is 13 residues. The germline CDR1 and CDR2 sequences are MNHEY and SMNVEV (reference sequence). CDR3 amino acids: CASSHRADQPQHF. In nucleotides, the CDR3 is TGTGCCAGCAGCCACAGGGCAGATCAGCCCCAGCATTTT.

This sequence joins TRBV18 and TRBJ2-7; 9 bases map to TRBD2. Germline V gene sequence: CDR1 KGHSH, CDR2 LQKENI. The CDR3 sequence is 15 residues long. Trimming cost V 3 bases and J 5 bases; bases outside gene matches: 8. The CDR3 DNA reads TGTGCCAGCTCACCCTCTAGCGGGAATGGCAACGAGCAGTACTTC. It is translated as CASSPSSGNGNEQYF. Looking up the rest from reference TRBV18 and TRBJ2-7 gives the full variable domain: NAGVMQNPRHLVRRRGQEARLRCSPMKGHSHVYWYRQLPEEGLKFMVYLQKENIIDESGMPKERFSAEFPKEGPSILRIQQVVRGDSAAYFCASSPSSGNGNEQYFGPGTRLTVT.

The rearrangement links TRBV7-9 to TRBJ2-2; D is ambiguous. CDR3 size: 12 residues. Germline values: CDR1 SEHNR, CDR2 FQNEAQ (reference sequence). Trimming took 3 bases from V and 3 from J, leaving 2 bases between them. DNA for the CDR3: TGTGCCAGCAGCTTCGACACCGGGGAGCTGTTTTTT. It codes for CASSFDTGELFF. The full variable domain, in which reference TRBV7-9 and TRBJ2-2 provide the parts outside the CDR3, is DTGVSQNPRHKITKRGQNVTFRCDPISEHNRLYWYRQTLGQGPEFLTYFQNEAQLEKSRLLSDRFSAERPKGSFSTLEIQRTEQGDSAMYLCASSFDTGELFFGEGSRLTVL.

The rearrangement uses TRBV10-2 and TRBJ2-7, with 7 positions matching TRBD2. V lost 7 bases to trimming and J lost 3 bases; unmatched junction nucleotides: 6. This CDR3 is 13 amino acids long. Germline assignment: CDR1 WSHSY and CDR2 SAAADI. The CDR3 reads CASKIAGDYEQYF. For the CDR3, the DNA is TGCGCCAGCAAAATAGCGGGTGACTACGAGCAGTACTTC.

The chain carries TRBV30 and TRBJ2-3, with TRBD1 identical over 8 bases. CDR1 is GTSNPN and CDR2 is SVGIG in the germline V gene (reference sequence). J lost 2 bases, V lost 2 bases, and 12 bases had no gene match. The length of the CDR3 is 17 residues. The CDR3 sequence: CAWSTFTGQAVTDTQYF. DNA for the CDR3: TGTGCCTGGAGTACCTTTACGGGACAGGCTGTCACAGATACGCAGTATTTT.

This clone was observed once. V usage is TRBV4-3 and J usage is TRBJ2-5; 7 bases align to TRBD1. There are 15 residues in the CDR3. J lost 5 bases, V lost 2 bases, and 8 bases had no gene match. Germline-derived CDR1 and CDR2 are LGHNA and YSLEER. In DNA form, the CDR3 reads TGCGCCAGCAGCCAAAACCGACAGGGCGGGGAGACCCAGTACTTC. Encoded protein: CASSQNRQGGETQYF.

This clone has a handful of counts. The chain joins TRBV4-2 to TRBJ2-1; 8 bases match TRBD2. This CDR3 is built from 14 residues. Germline assignment: CDR1 LGHNA and CDR2 YNFKEQ. V lost 0 bases to trimming and J lost 9 bases; unmatched junction nucleotides: 4. The DNA for the CDR3 is TGTGCCAGCAGCCAAGAACTAGCGGCGGGTGAGCAGTTCTTC. Translated: CASSQELAAGEQFF.

This clone was recorded a few times. The rearrangement links TRBV4-2 to TRBJ2-1; 13 bases align to TRBD2. The germline V gene encodes CDR1 LGHNA and CDR2 YNFKEQ. The CDR3 totals 16 residues. J lost 8 bases, V lost 4 bases, and 8 bases had no gene match. The CDR3 region is CASSRTGTSGEDEQFF. The CDR3 DNA sequence: TGTGCCAGCAGCCGTACCGGGACTAGCGGGGAGGATGAGCAGTTCTTC.

The chain joins TRBV9 to TRBJ2-5; TRBD2 might be the D (7 bases). The CDR3 contains 13 residues. The V end lost 0 bases, the J end lost 5 bases, and 8 bases lay between the germline ends. The germline V gene has CDR1 SGDLS and CDR2 YYNGEE. The CDR3 protein is CASSVAGGETQYF. The CDR3 bases are TGTGCCAGCAGCGTAGCGGGGGGCGAGACCCAGTACTTC.

The rearrangement uses TRBV5-1 and TRBJ1-4, with unresolved D. The CDR3 sequence is 14 residues long. Germline lookup yields CDR1 SGHRS and CDR2 YFSETQ. The V end was cut by 5 bases, the J end by 8 bases, with 16 bases between. The CDR3 loop reads CASSMEARPEKLFF. As DNA, the CDR3 is TGCGCCAGCAGTATGGAGGCCAGGCCCGAAAAACTGTTTTTT.

The CDR3 is CASSQATKGPGELFF. CDR3 nucleotide sequence: TGCGCCAGCAGCCAAGCTACGAAGGGGCCTGGGGAGCTGTTTTTT. This chain uses TRBV4-1 with TRBJ2-2; a possible D gene is TRBD1 (5 bases). Germline V gene lookup returns CDR1 MGHRA and CDR2 YSYEKL. This CDR3 has 15 residues. Trimming pared 1 base from V and 8 bases from J, leaving 14 bases between.

This rearrangement joins TRBV11-3 to TRBJ2-1; either TRBD1 or TRBD2 may fit D (5 bases each). Germline V gives CDR1 SGHNT, CDR2 YENEEA. Trimming removed 4 bases at V and 12 bases at J, with 16 bases between. This CDR3 is 13 amino acids long. The CDR3 region is CASSSRGAEGQFF. The DNA for the CDR3 is TGTGCCAGCAGCTCTAGAGGGGCTGAGGGGCAGTTCTTC.

CDR3 nucleotides: TGTGCCAGCAGCTGCGATACTAGCGGGAGGGGCCCAGATACGCAGTATTTT. Translation gives CASSCDTSGRGPDTQYF. This sequence joins TRBV5-4 and TRBJ2-3, with 13 positions matching TRBD2. The V gene's germline CDR1 is SGHNT and CDR2 YYREEE (reference sequence). The trim removed 3 bases at V and 4 bases at J, leaving 8 bases unmatched. The CDR3 is 17 amino acids.

This clone was found once. This rearrangement joins TRBV4-2 to TRBJ2-1; 12 nucleotides agree with TRBD2. Germline CDR1 reads LGHNA; CDR2 reads YNFKEQ. The CDR3 consists of 17 residues. V dropped 4 bases and J dropped 1; count of bases not matched to a gene: 5. CDR3 in DNA: TGTGCCAGCAGCCCTAGCGGGAGGGCCTGGTCCTACAATGAGCAGTTCTTC. This codes for CASSPSGRAWSYNEQFF.

V gene TRBV4-1 combines with J gene TRBJ1-5; no reliable D call. The V and J ends lost 1 base and 7 bases respectively, with 11 bases between them. From germline, CDR1 is MGHRA and CDR2 YSYEKL. CDR3 length: 14 amino acids. The CDR3 nucleotides read TGCGCCAGCAGCCAAGCCGGGTTTGAACAGCCCCAGCATTTT. It encodes CASSQAGFEQPQHF.

The V gene is TRBV19, the J gene TRBJ2-7; D unclear. Germline V gives CDR1 LNHDA, CDR2 SQIVND (reference sequence). Trimming removed 6 bases at V and 1 base at J, with 13 bases between. The CDR3 totals 14 residues. CDR3 loop: CASRARTTSYEQYF. CDR3 bases: TGTGCCAGTAGGGCTAGAACTACTTCCTACGAGCAGTACTTC. Together with reference TRBV19 and TRBJ2-7, the CDR3 gives the full variable domain: DGGITQSPKYLFRKEGQNVTLSCEQNLNHDAMYWYRQDPGQGLRLIYYSQIVNDFQKGDIAEGYSVSREKKESFPLTVTSAQKNPTAFYLCASRARTTSYEQYFGPGTRLTVT.

This clone was detected only once. The chain carries TRBV5-4 and TRBJ2-1; D gene uncertain. V was trimmed by 2 bases and J by 7 bases, leaving 13 bases between them. Germline assignment: CDR1 SGHNT and CDR2 YYREEE (reference sequence). The CDR3 consists of 14 residues. The CDR3 loop reads CASSFRTQINEQFF. CDR3 bases: TGTGCCAGCAGCTTCCGGACCCAAATTAATGAGCAGTTCTTC.

The rearrangement links TRBV11-3 to TRBJ1-5, with 10 bases lining up with TRBD1. CDR3 length: 15 amino acids. Unmatched junction bases numbered 6, after V lost 5 bases and J lost 5 bases. Germline lookup yields CDR1 SGHNT and CDR2 YENEEA. This CDR3 is CASSPGQGIDQPQHF. In DNA form, the CDR3 reads TGTGCCAGCAGCCCGGGACAGGGGATCGATCAGCCCCAGCATTTT.

The V and J genes are TRBV30 and TRBJ1-6; no reliable D call. The CDR3 runs 13 residues. The germline CDR1 and CDR2 sequences are GTSNPN and SVGIG (reference sequence). With 4 bases removed from V and 6 bases from J, the gap between germline ends came to 10 bases. The CDR3 protein is CAWMDQLNSPLHF. Written as DNA, the CDR3 is TGTGCCTGGATGGACCAGCTTAATTCACCCCTCCACTTT.

The chain carries TRBV19 and TRBJ2-5; D not certain. Deletions cut 4 bases from V and 1 base from J, with 7 bases between. This CDR3 contains 13 residues. Per germline, CDR1 LNHDA and CDR2 SQIVND (reference sequence). The CDR3, as DNA: TGTGCCAGTAGTAAGAACAGCCAAGAGACCCAGTACTTC. This codes for CASSKNSQETQYF.

This clone was observed a handful of times. The chain employs TRBV15 and TRBJ2-4; 7 nucleotides line up with TRBD1. J lost 4 bases, V lost 3 bases, and 6 bases had no gene match. There are 15 residues in the CDR3. The germline V gene has CDR1 LNHNV and CDR2 YYDKDF (reference sequence). The CDR3 loop reads CATSRPGTEKNIQYF. The CDR3 region has the DNA TGTGCCACCAGCAGGCCCGGGACAGAAAAAAACATTCAGTACTTC.

The genes are TRBV19 and TRBJ1-5; D is unclear. The ends were cut back, 4 bases at V and 7 bases at J, with 11 bases in the middle. This CDR3 region has 13 residues. The germline CDR1 and CDR2 sequences are LNHDA and SQIVND (reference sequence). CDR3 in DNA: TGTGCCAGTAGTACGCAATCTACCCAGCCCCAGCATTTT. This translates into CASSTQSTQPQHF.

The chain couples TRBV7-6 to TRBJ2-2; D is perhaps TRBD2 (6 bases). Trimming removed 3 bases at V and 1 base at J, with 12 bases between. The CDR3 contains 16 residues. CDR1 is SGHVS, CDR2 FNYEAQ, per germline. CDR3 DNA sequence: TGTGCCAGCAGCTTTACCAGCGGGCAGAACACCGGGGAGCTGTTTTTT. Its translation is CASSFTSGQNTGELFF.